This record concerns one T cell receptor beta chain sequence. One entry per CDR3 protein, called by TCRdb with MiXCR from the RT-PCR reads. The data contain more than 150,000 distinct CDR3 sequences, more than 20% of them seen just once; the ten biggest clones take up roughly a quarter. This sample is part of a study of patients and donors after allogeneic stem cell transplantation. This CDR3 region has 14 residues. Germline CDR1 LGHDT, CDR2 YNNKEL (reference sequence). Trimming removed 3 bases from V and 3 bases from J; junction bases left unmatched: 3. The chain recombines TRBV3-1 with TRBJ2-7, with TRBD1 matching 9 bases. This TCR came from a human donor who was either an allogeneic HSCT recipient or a stem cell or donor lymphocyte infusion donor (not recorded which). It is not recorded whose cells these are; they may come from a transplant donor. The sample taken for sequencing was blood, either unsorted or a sorted T cell fraction (not recorded which). The CDR3 region is CASSHSGQGYEQYF. CDR3 nucleotides: TGTGCCAGCAGCCATTCGGGACAGGGCTACGAGCAGTACTTC.